What follows is one T cell receptor beta chain and its context. Its cognate antigen has yet to be identified. No quality values exist for individual bases; no much larger clone is one base distant. RNA was extracted using the RNeasy kit, and 0.5 to 1 microgram was reverse transcribed with random hexamers. TCR beta CDR3 regions were amplified with the immunoSEQ multiplex PCR assay covering 54 Vbeta and 13 Jbeta segments. To correct PCR amplification bias, a synthetic template baseline was used for both primer optimization and computational correction. As for the authors' bioinformatics: Reads were annotated to V, D and J genes according to IMGT and were analyzed with immunoSEQ Analyzer, with only productive sequences retained. Clonality was calculated as one minus the Shannon entropy normalized by log2 of the number of productive unique sequences. For each patient and control, public and private clones were evaluated within the 100 most prevalent clones. Clones were defined as Susac-specific if absent from the healthy and MS cohorts, from some 1,000 published viral clones and from other ImmuneACCESS disease sequences. TCRdb passed the public sequencing reads through fastp at Q25 and MiXCR, retaining productive beta sequences. Rows are unified per CDR3 protein, each entry keeping the most common DNA and genes. None of the V and J calls come from the authors' own analysis; TCRdb made them. Within this sample are more than 150,000 distinct CDR3 sequences, with approximately 95% of them counted one time only. The ten largest clones take up around 0.16% of the sample.

The source of the sample is a study of CD8 T cells in Susac syndrome (dated by TCRdb to the late 2010s). A note on the overall study: Of the Susac syndrome patients who were sequenced, eight were in clinical remission while roughly 6 had clinically active disease. At the time of blood withdrawal, Susac syndrome patients were either therapy-naive, taking corticosteroids (with some also receiving IVIg), or on IVIg alone. The study used repertoire sequencing to test whether antigen drove CD8+ T cell activation and differentiation in Susac syndrome. The study compared CD8+ T cell repertoire clonality among 11 to 12 healthy donors, around 14 Susac syndrome patients and fewer than 19 multiple sclerosis patients. Study-wide conclusions, independent of this receptor: In the total CD8+ and CD8+ TEMRA repertoires, 15 to 20 and five Susac-specific public clones, respectively, were identified. Clonal expansion was observed in Susac syndrome CD8+ repertoires, with the highest expansion in CD8+ TEMRA cells and greater expansion in clinically active than in remitting patients. The study acknowledged that relatively few individuals were included in the TCR sequencing and HLA analysis.

The germline V gene supplies CDR1 SGHTA and CDR2 FQGNSA. The CDR3 runs 12 amino acids, cysteine and phenylalanine included. Only the CDR3 DNA is retained, 36 bases long and in frame from the first base. V and J are truncated by 5 bases and 4 bases respectively, leaving an intervening sequence of 8 bases. Peripheral blood CD8+ and CD4+ T cells from healthy donors, Susac syndrome patients and multiple sclerosis patients were profiled using high-throughput TCR beta sequencing. Susac syndrome patients met recently defined diagnostic criteria for definite or probable disease. Bulk CD8+ and CD4+ T cells were purified by magnetic negative isolation, whereas CD8+ TEMRA cells were enriched by FACS. Blood was collected in EDTA tubes and processed within 24 hours, with PBMCs isolated through density gradient centrifugation. PBMCs intended for TCR sequencing were cryopreserved in liquid nitrogen and thawed later in a water bath at 37 degrees C. The sorted or isolated CD4+, CD8+ and CD8+ TEMRA cells reached a purity of at least 90%.

Input material: CD8+ T cells from PBMCs. The sequence is built from TRBV7-2 and TRBJ2-5, with no D gene named confidently. The receptor was isolated from a human donor with Susac syndrome. The nucleotide sequence is given as TGTGCCAGCAGCCGCAGTGTAGAGACCCAGTACTTC. Its product reads: CASSRSVETQYF.